The sequence of this TCR beta chain was determined in a study of T cell responses to AZD1222 COVID-19 vaccine. This clone is a singleton in its sample. The antigen is unknown. V lost 6 bases to trimming and J lost 1 base, with 12 bases between them. Looked up from germline, CDR1 is SNHLY and CDR2 is FYNNEI. This CDR3 is 14 amino acids long. Study results and limitations: Donors were chiefly white British, with a greater number of females, and clonal diversity was perhaps underestimated. Baseline seropositivity characterized only a handful of AZD1222 recipients. Increased Spike-specific TCR breadth and depth were observed after two AZD1222 doses.

Libraries were prepared by immunoSEQ multiplex PCR; TCRdb keeps only in-frame clonotypes and omits some of them. The sample holds around 130,000 clones; roughly nine tenths are singletons and the top ten take roughly 7.6%. V is TRBV2 and J is TRBJ2-5; D is unresolved. The receptor comes from an adult who received the MenACWY meningococcal vaccine as a control. The sequenced sample was peripheral blood, obtained 28 days after the second dose of the MenACWY control vaccine. The CDR3: CASSSRSIQETQYF. CDR3 nucleotides: TGTGCCAGCAGCAGCAGATCTATCCAAGAGACCCAGTACTTC.